This entry lists 18 T cell receptor beta chains sequenced from one sample in a study of beta chain features in type 1 diabetes. Overall study results and limits: Researchers report that Type 1 diabetes patients had moderately but significantly shorter TCRB CDR3s across all four CD4+ subsets.

What was sequenced were expressed TCRB transcripts, since all of the isolated RNA had been reverse transcribed. Assay used: immunoSEQ multiplex PCR; TCRdb lists only in-frame clones, some missing. The data show 200,000 to 250,000 clones, around 13% seen once. Which antigens these TCRs recognize remains unknown. The specimen was naive CD4+ T cells from blood. These TCRs come from a man younger than 45 with type 1 diabetes.

V and J are TRBV4-2 and TRBJ1-1; a weak D match, TRBD1 (6 bases). V lost 3 bases, J lost 4 bases, and 15 bases lay in between. CDR3 length: 15 residues. Per germline, CDR1 LGHNA and CDR2 YNFKEQ. The DNA for the CDR3 is TGTGCCAGCAGCCAGGCGCGGGGGGCGGTCACTGAAGCTTTCTTT. This gives the protein CASSQARGAVTEAFF.

The chain uses TRBV27 and TRBJ2-3, with D tentatively TRBD1 (6 bases). The CDR3 loop spans 14 amino acids. Trimming cost V 4 bases and J 2 bases, with 10 bases left between them. Germline values: CDR1 MNHEY, CDR2 SMNVEV (reference sequence). The CDR3 loop is CASSYTGNTDTQYF. CDR3 nucleotides: TGTGCCAGCAGTTATACAGGGAACACAGATACGCAGTATTTT.

This clone showed up just a few times. The rearrangement joins TRBV15 to TRBJ1-3; D is unclear. The CDR3 extends over 15 amino acids. The germline V and J ends were trimmed by 0 bases and 0 bases, with 6 bases remaining between them. The germline V gene has CDR1 LNHNV and CDR2 YYDKDF (reference sequence). The CDR3 DNA is TGTGCCACCAGCAGAGATGCTAACTCTGGAAACACCATATATTTT. Residues: CATSRDANSGNTIYF.

J is TRBJ2-7 and V is TRBV5-1, with 7 positions matching TRBD2. The CDR3 loop spans 15 amino acids. Germline CDR1 and CDR2: SGHRS and YFSETQ. V was pared by 0 bases and J by 6 bases, with 9 bases of the junction left unmatched. CDR3 nucleotides: TGCGCCAGCAGCTTGGATGTGGGAGGGCCGTCCGAGCAGTACTTC. Its protein is CASSLDVGGPSEQYF.

The CDR3 DNA sequence: TGCAGCGTTGGGTCGGCAGGGAAGAACACTGAAGCTTTCTTT. This encodes CSVGSAGKNTEAFF. The rearrangement links TRBV29-1 to TRBJ1-1; D might be TRBD1 (5 bases). Looked up from germline, CDR1 is SQVTM and CDR2 is ANQGSEA. This CDR3 contains 14 residues. With 4 bases removed from V and 1 base from J, the gap between germline ends came to 13 bases.

This clone has a handful of counts. The V and J genes are TRBV5-1 and TRBJ2-2, with TRBD1 as a possible D gene (5 bases). The CDR3 is 13 amino acids. Germline V gene data show CDR1 as SGHRS and CDR2 as YFSETQ. Trimming removed 8 bases from V and 7 bases from J, with 15 bases in between. The CDR3 nucleotides read TGCGCCAGTTGCAAGACCCAGGGCGGGGAGCTGTTTTTT. Translation: CASCKTQGGELFF. The full variable domain, in which reference TRBV5-1 and TRBJ2-2 provide the parts outside the CDR3, is KAGVTQTPRYLIKTRGQQVTLSCSPISGHRSVSWYQQTPGQGLQFLFEYFSETQRNKGNFPGRFSGRQFSNSRSEMNVSTLELGDSALYLCASCKTQGGELFFGEGSRLTVL.

The table lists this clone with a few counts. The chain employs TRBV11-2 and TRBJ2-2, with TRBD1 as a possible D gene (5 bases). The CDR3 totals 13 residues. CDR1 and CDR2 from the germline V gene are SGHAT and FQNNGV. V was cut by 5 bases and J by 6 bases, with 10 bases left in between. The CDR3 protein is CASSLGASGELFF. DNA for the CDR3: TGTGCCAGCAGCCTAGGGGCTTCCGGGGAGCTGTTTTTT. The complete variable domain, with remaining parts taken from reference TRBV11-2 and TRBJ2-2, reads EAGVAQSPRYKIIEKRQSVAFWCNPISGHATLYWYQQILGQGPKLLIQFQNNGVVDDSQLPKDRFSAERLKGVDSTLKIQPAKLEDSAVYLCASSLGASGELFFGEGSRLTVL.

V is TRBV5-1 and J is TRBJ2-7, with TRBD1 matching 8 bases. The CDR3 length is 13 residues. V lost 3 bases to trimming and J lost 2 bases; unmatched junction nucleotides: 1. Germline loops: CDR1 SGHRS, CDR2 YFSETQ. The DNA of the CDR3 is TGCGCCAGCAGCTCGGACAGGGCCTACGAGCAGTACTTC. It is translated as CASSSDRAYEQYF.

The CDR3 protein is CASSEGAHGYTF. As DNA, the CDR3 is TGCGCCAGCAGTGAGGGGGCTCATGGCTACACCTTC. The V call is TRBV23-1, the J call TRBJ1-2, with 7 bases fitting TRBD1. TRBV23-1 is classed as an ORF, of uncertain function. CDR3 length: 12 amino acids. With 5 bases clipped from V and 6 bases from J, the junction kept 3 bases outside the gene matches.

This clone was seen a handful of times. The V and J genes are TRBV29-1 and TRBJ2-7; TRBD2 might be the D (6 bases). This CDR3 is built from 12 residues. Trimming took 7 bases from V and 0 from J, leaving 10 bases between them. The germline V gene has CDR1 SQVTM and CDR2 ANQGSEA. CDR3 amino acids: CSALGGSYEQYF. CDR3 nucleotide sequence: TGCAGCGCCCTGGGGGGCTCCTACGAGCAGTACTTC.

The sample holds a few counts of this clone. The chain uses TRBV18 and TRBJ2-2; a weak D match, TRBD1 (6 bases). The germline V and J ends were trimmed by 1 base and 6 bases, with 12 bases remaining between them. The CDR3 contains 15 residues. The V gene's germline CDR1 is KGHSH and CDR2 LQKENI. The CDR3 sequence is CASSPQHRDAGELFF. The CDR3 nucleotides read TGTGCCAGCTCACCACAGCACAGGGACGCCGGGGAGCTGTTTTTT.

This clone appeared a few times. The chain combines TRBV9 with TRBJ1-1; 8 bases match TRBD1. The V gene's germline CDR1 is SGDLS and CDR2 YYNGEE. The CDR3 consists of 15 residues. The trim removed 4 bases at V and 3 bases at J, leaving 8 bases unmatched. The CDR3 reads CASSKGSGGYTEAFF. The CDR3 bases are TGTGCCAGCAGCAAGGGATCAGGGGGCTACACTGAAGCTTTCTTT.

This clone was counted a few times. This chain's CDR3 is CAWSLGLAGGPDEQFF. The CDR3 bases are TGTGCCTGGAGTTTGGGACTAGCGGGAGGGCCGGATGAGCAGTTCTTC. This chain connects TRBV30 to TRBJ2-1; 16 bases fit TRBD2. After removal of 2 bases from V and 8 bases from J, the junction contained 6 bases not matched to a gene. CDR1 and CDR2 (germline): GTSNPN, SVGIG (reference sequence). The CDR3 contains 16 residues.

The rearrangement uses TRBV5-6 and TRBJ2-7, with 9 bases matching TRBD1. The germline gives CDR1 SGHDT, CDR2 YYEEEE. Trimming took 4 bases from V and 1 from J; bases not matched to a gene: 6. This CDR3 has 15 residues. The CDR3 sequence: CASSGTGFPSYEQYF. Here the CDR3 DNA reads TGTGCCAGCAGCGGGACAGGGTTTCCTTCCTACGAGCAGTACTTC.

Here the CDR3 DNA reads TGTGCCAGCAGCGGGCCGGGGGAATCAAAAAACACTGAAGCTTTCTTT. Residues: CASSGPGESKNTEAFF. The gene calls are TRBV11-2 and TRBJ1-1, with TRBD1 as a possible D gene (5 bases). The germline CDR1 and CDR2 sequences are SGHAT and FQNNGV. V lost 5 bases to trimming and J lost 2 bases, with 18 bases between them. This CDR3 has 16 amino acids.

The chain couples TRBV7-9 to TRBJ2-7; 8 positions match TRBD2. The CDR3 contains 14 residues. The V gene's germline CDR1 is SEHNR and CDR2 FQNEAQ (reference sequence). The junction had 8 bases not matched to a gene; V was cut back by 3 bases and J by 7 bases. The CDR3 DNA reads as TGTGCCAGCAGCTTTGCGGGGGGTAATCAAGAGCAGTACTTC. It translates to CASSFAGGNQEQYF. Full variable domain (rest looked up from reference TRBV7-9 and TRBJ2-7): DTGVSQNPRHKITKRGQNVTFRCDPISEHNRLYWYRQTLGQGPEFLTYFQNEAQLEKSRLLSDRFSAERPKGSFSTLEIQRTEQGDSAMYLCASSFAGGNQEQYFGPGTRLTVT.

This clone showed up just a few times. The gene calls are TRBV18 and TRBJ2-3; the match to TRBD2 covers 7 bases. CDR1 KGHSH and CDR2 LQKENI come from the germline V gene. The CDR3 loop spans 16 amino acids. J gave up 2 bases and V 1 base, and 6 bases lay outside the gene matches. The CDR3 nucleotides are TGTGCCAGCTCACCACAGGGCGGGGGAAACACAGATACGCAGTATTTT. Translation: CASSPQGGGNTDTQYF.

The chain employs TRBV11-3 and TRBJ2-5, with 8 bases fitting TRBD1. V was pared by 5 bases and J by 4 bases, with 3 bases of the junction left unmatched. The CDR3 consists of 13 residues. Germline V CDR1 and CDR2: SGHNT, YENEEA. DNA of the CDR3: TGTGCCAGCAGCCGTACAGGGGGAGAGACCCAGTACTTC. This codes for CASSRTGGETQYF. Full variable domain (missing parts from reference TRBV11-3 and TRBJ2-5): EAGVVQSPRYKIIEKKQPVAFWCNPISGHNTLYWYLQNLGQGPELLIRYENEEAVDDSQLPKDRFSAERLKGVDSTLKIQPAELGDSAVYLCASSRTGGETQYFGPGTRLLVL.